Listed here is a single TCR beta chain. The protocol was immunoSEQ multiplex PCR, while the TCRdb copy is restricted to in-frame clones and leaves out a portion. The sample has about 67,000 clones, about 92% seen once; the top ten hold less than 3%. This sample is drawn from a study of T cell changes during pregnancy in multiple sclerosis. Germline CDR1 reads SEHNR; CDR2 reads FQNEAQ (reference sequence). Unmatched junction bases numbered 10, after V lost 7 bases and J lost 1 base. The CDR3 length is 16 residues. This material consisted of peripheral blood, taken in the second trimester of pregnancy. The rearrangement links TRBV7-9 to TRBJ2-3, with 8 bases matching TRBD2. The clonotype was recovered from a female donor in good health, enrolled as a control in a pregnancy study. Here the CDR3 reads CASTSLVTSGTDTQYF. CDR3 sequence (DNA): TGTGCCAGCACTTCCTTGGTGACTAGCGGCACAGATACGCAGTATTTT.